The T cell receptor (beta chain) described here comes from a study of type 1 regulatory T cells (TCRdb year 2021). Concerning the study at large: An in vitro protocol by which a Tr1-enriched, alloantigen-specific CD4 T cell product named T-allo10 was generated was characterized in the study. T-allo10 was being evaluated clinically in patients with hematological malignancies who were receiving allogeneic hematopoietic stem cell transplantation.

The CDR3 covers 11 residues, taking in both the cysteine and the phenylalanine. Just CDR3 DNA is preserved here, 33 bases in frame from base 1. Between the V and J ends, shortened by 11 bases and 2 bases respectively, the junction contains 9 bases. The germline V gene supplies CDR1 ENHRY and CDR2 SYGVKD. Sequencer: Illumina MiSeq. TCRdb itself trimmed the public reads at Q25 with fastp, ran MiXCR and retained productive beta chains. Identical CDR3 protein sequences are pooled into one entry, listed with their most common genes and DNA. The sample table shows about 68,000 distinct CDR3 sequences, and about 69% are seen once. The ten largest clones add up to 7.6% of the sample. In regard to this clonotype: Its antigen is not yet known. No base quality information exists; no much larger clone differs at one position.

Specificity for host alloantigens, anergy, and the capacity for alloantigen-specific suppression were described as properties of donor-derived T-allo10 cells. The clonotype comes from a human donor in good health. Sequencing was done on a sample of cultured T cells, either the whole culture or a sorted T cell fraction (not recorded which). The sample's cell subset or site label, in plain terms: Tr1-enriched cell product generated in vitro against host alloantigens. The V gene is TRBV10-3 and the J gene is TRBJ2-5, with a tentative D call of TRBD1 or TRBD2, each matching 5 bases. The CDR3 in this case is CAVGPQETQYF. In nucleotide form, the sequence is TGTGCCGTGGGACCTCAAGAGACCCAGTACTTC.